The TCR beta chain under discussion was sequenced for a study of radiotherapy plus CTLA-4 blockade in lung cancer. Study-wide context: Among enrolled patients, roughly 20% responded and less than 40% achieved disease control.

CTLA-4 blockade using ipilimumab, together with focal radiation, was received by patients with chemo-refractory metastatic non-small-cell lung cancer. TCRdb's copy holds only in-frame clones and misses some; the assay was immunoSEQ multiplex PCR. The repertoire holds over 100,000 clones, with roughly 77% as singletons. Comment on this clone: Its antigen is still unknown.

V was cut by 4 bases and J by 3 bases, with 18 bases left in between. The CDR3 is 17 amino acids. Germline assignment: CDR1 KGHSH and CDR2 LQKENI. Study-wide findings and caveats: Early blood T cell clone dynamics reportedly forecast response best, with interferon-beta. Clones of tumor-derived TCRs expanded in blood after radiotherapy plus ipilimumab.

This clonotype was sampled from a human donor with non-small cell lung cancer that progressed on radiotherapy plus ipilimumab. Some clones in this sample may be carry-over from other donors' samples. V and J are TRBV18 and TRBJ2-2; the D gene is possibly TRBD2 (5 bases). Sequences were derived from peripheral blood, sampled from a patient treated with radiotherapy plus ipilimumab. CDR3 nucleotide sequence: TGTGCCAGCTCACGCTTCGCCGGGGATCAAGACACCGGGGAGCTGTTTTTT. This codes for CASSRFAGDQDTGELFF.